This T cell receptor beta chain came from a study of identifying expanded T cells in peripheral blood. Study findings and constraints: Across healthy donors, higher total template counts meant significantly greater approximately two-week count variance.

Sequencing used immunoSEQ multiplex PCR; TCRdb keeps in-frame clones, though not all of them. The data contain tens of thousands of clones, approximately 85% of them singletons. CDR1 and CDR2 from the germline V gene are SGHDN and FVKESK. With 5 bases removed from V and 3 bases from J, the gap between germline ends came to 13 bases. This CDR3 spans 14 amino acids. Healthy donors had no documented immune events, such as infections, while sampled. To note about this clone: Its antigen is not identified.

The rearrangement joins TRBV14 to TRBJ1-1; no firm D call. Sequencing used blood. The receptor was derived from a person aged 18 to 69 in good health. The CDR3 region has the DNA TGTGCCAGCAGCTACCGTTCGCGGGACACTGAAGCTTTCTTT. It specifies CASSYRSRDTEAFF.